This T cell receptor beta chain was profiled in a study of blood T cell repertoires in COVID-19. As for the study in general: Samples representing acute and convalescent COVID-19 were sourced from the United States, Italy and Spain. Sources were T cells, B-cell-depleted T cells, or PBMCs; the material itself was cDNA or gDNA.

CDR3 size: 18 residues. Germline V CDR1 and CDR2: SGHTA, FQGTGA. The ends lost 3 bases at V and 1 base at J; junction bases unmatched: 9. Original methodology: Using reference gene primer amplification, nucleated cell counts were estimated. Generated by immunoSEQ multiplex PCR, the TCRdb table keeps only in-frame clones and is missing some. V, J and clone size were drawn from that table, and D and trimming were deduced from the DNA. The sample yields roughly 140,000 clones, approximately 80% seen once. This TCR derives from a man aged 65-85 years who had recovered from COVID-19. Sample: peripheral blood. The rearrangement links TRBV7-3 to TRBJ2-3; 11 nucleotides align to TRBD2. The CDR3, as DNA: TGTGCCAGCAGCTTCGGGCTAGCGGGAGGCTTGGGCACAGATACGCAGTATTTT. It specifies CASSFGLAGGLGTDTQYF.